A single T cell receptor (beta chain) is shown here with its context. What this receptor recognizes is not known. Per-base qualities were not stored, and no clone one base away is much larger. The library came from the immunoSEQ multiplex PCR assay. For TCR sequencing, RNA was extracted from every sample and reverse transcribed into cDNA to serve as template. First-strand cDNA was synthesized using SuperScript III with a 2:1 mix of oligo-dT and random hexamers. A synthetic immune receptor repertoire was used to assess amplification bias, and residual bias was removed computationally. The source study handled its data this way. Raw reads were preprocessed for error removal, and CDR3 was defined according to IMGT conventions as running from the conserved cysteine to phenylalanine. Clonality was computed by normalizing Shannon entropy by log2 of the number of productive unique TCRs and subtracting the result from 1. Whether each scalp clone was CD4 or CD8 was inferred by checking scalp TCRbeta sequences against the CD4 and CD8 repertoires from sorted blood. As stored in TCRdb, this immuneACCESS dataset retains in-frame rearrangements with V and J assigned. A fraction of the clones does not appear; measured against another copy, unresolved V genes explain less than half of the discrepancy, and the remainder lacks a known reason. V and J calls and clone size are given by that table; D and trimming were obtained from the DNA. In this sample the table shows some 180,000 clones, roughly 65% of which occur a single time. The ten largest clones represent 1.5% to 2% of the sample.

This specimen comes from a study of CD8+ T cells in alopecia areata listed by TCRdb under 2018. Describing the broader study: Treated patients were enrolled in an open-label pilot trial of oral tofacitinib at 5 to 10 mg twice daily for moderate-to-severe alopecia areata. Patients stayed on tofacitinib for 6 to 18 months and then had 6 months of follow-up off drug so that delayed response and recurrence could be assessed. To study T cell clonal expansion in alopecia areata, the researchers applied high-throughput TCRbeta sequencing to both the C3H/HeJ mouse model and human patients. In humans, TCRbeta sequencing was performed on scalp tissue and on sorted CD4+ and CD8+ peripheral blood T cells from healthy controls and from patients with patchy or totalis/universalis alopecia areata. Patients on tofacitinib were biopsied at baseline and after 4 and 24 weeks of treatment, and several of the patients also had a later scalp biopsy. Scalp clonality was compared among normal scalp (n=4), patchy alopecia areata scalp (n=8), and alopecia totalis/universalis scalp (n=8). The RNA source kit depended on sample type: the PAXgene miRNA kit for fixed scalp, the miRNeasy kit for PBMCs, and the RNeasy kit for mouse skin. immunoSEQ multiplex PCR using 35 Vbeta forward primers and 13 Jbeta reverse primers was used to amplify TCRbeta CDR3 regions. Results the study describes overall, beyond this receptor: TCR sequences shared between patients were less clear than in mice, possibly partly because of HLA diversity in the patient population. Unlike mouse skin, which is dominated by gammadelta T cells, normal human skin has resident alphabeta T cells that are also sequenced, and this complicates analysis of the scalp TCR repertoire. Lesional scalp, especially in alopecia totalis/universalis, showed higher clonality and more expanded CD8+ clones than normal scalp, suggesting antigenic drive.

The junction carries 8 bases between V and J, which are trimmed by 1 base and 11 bases respectively. The germline V gene (reference sequence) supplies CDR1 LNHNV and CDR2 YYDKDF. Including cysteine and phenylalanine, the CDR3 has 11 amino acids. Of the read, only the CDR3 DNA is kept; its 33 bases are in frame from base 1. The sample's time point label, in plain terms: baseline before oral tofacitinib. Lesional scalp punch biopsies and peripheral blood were obtained from alopecia areata patients. PBMCs were isolated by density centrifugation and stained for CD3, CD4 and CD8, after which CD4+ and CD8+ T cells were sorted on a FACSAria.

The sequence joins TRBV15 to TRBJ1-2; no D segment can be confidently identified. Sequences were derived from CD4+ T cells sorted from blood, sampled at week 0. The receptor comes from a human donor with alopecia areata. The CDR3 corresponds to CATSRVNVYTF. Here is the DNA: TGTGCCACCAGCAGAGTGAACGTTTACACCTTC.